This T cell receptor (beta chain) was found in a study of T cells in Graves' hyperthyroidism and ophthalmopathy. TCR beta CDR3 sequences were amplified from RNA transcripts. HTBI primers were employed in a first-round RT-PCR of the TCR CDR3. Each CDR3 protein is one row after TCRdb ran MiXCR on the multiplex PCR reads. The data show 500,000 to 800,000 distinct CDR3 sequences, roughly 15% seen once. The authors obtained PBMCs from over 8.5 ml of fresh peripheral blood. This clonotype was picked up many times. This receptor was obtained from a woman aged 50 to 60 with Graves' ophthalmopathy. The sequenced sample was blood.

The CDR3 DNA is TGTGCCAGCAGCTTCGCGAGCCCAGATACGCAGTATTTT. Translated, it gives CASSFASPDTQYF. V usage is TRBV7-9 and J usage is TRBJ2-3; D gene ambiguous. The V gene's germline CDR1 is SEHNR and CDR2 FQNEAQ (reference sequence). The ends were cut back, 3 bases at V and 4 bases at J, with 8 bases in the middle. This CDR3 spans 13 amino acids.